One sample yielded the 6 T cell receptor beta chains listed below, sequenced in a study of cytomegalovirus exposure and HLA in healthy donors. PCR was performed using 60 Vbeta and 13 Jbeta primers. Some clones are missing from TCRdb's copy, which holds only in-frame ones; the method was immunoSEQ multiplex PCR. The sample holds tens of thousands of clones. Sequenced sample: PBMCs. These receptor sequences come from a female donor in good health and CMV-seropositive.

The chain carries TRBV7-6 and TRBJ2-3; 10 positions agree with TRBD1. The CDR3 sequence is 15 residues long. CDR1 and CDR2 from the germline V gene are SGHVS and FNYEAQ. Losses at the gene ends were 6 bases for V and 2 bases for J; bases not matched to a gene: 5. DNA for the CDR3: TGTGCCAGCAGGTGGACAGGGGGTGCCACAGATACGCAGTATTTT. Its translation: CASRWTGGATDTQYF.

DNA of the CDR3: TGTGCCAGCAGTTCGGGACAGTACAATGAGCAGTTCTTC. This codes for CASSSGQYNEQFF. The V call is TRBV28, the J call TRBJ2-1; 7 positions agree with TRBD1. CDR3 length: 13 residues. Germline CDR1 MDHEN, CDR2 SYDVKM. J was trimmed by 4 bases and V by 4 bases; bases with no gene match: 1.

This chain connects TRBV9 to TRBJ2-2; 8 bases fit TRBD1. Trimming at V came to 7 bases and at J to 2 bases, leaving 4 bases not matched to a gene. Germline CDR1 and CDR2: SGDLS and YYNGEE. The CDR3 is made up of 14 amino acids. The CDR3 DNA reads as TGTGCCAGCGGGACAGGACTAAACACCGGGGAGCTGTTTTTT. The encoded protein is CASGTGLNTGELFF. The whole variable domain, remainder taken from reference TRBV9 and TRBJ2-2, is DSGVTQTPKHLITATGQRVTLRCSPRSGDLSVYWYQQSLDQGLQFLIQYYNGEERAKGNILERFSAQQFPDLHSELNLSSLELGDSALYFCASGTGLNTGELFFGEGSRLTVL.

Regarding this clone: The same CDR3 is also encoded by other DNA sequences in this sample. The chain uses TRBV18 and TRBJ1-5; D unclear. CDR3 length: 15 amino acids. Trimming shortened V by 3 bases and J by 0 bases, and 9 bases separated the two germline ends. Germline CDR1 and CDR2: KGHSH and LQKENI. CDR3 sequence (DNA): TGTGCCAGCTCACCCGACATCAATAGCAATCAGCCCCAGCATTTT. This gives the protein CASSPDINSNQPQHF.

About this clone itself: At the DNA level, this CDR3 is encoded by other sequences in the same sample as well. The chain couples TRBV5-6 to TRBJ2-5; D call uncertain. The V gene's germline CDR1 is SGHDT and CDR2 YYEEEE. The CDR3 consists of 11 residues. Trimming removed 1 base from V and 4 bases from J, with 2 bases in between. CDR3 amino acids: CASSLRETQYF. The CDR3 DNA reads TGTGCCAGCAGCTTGCGAGAGACCCAGTACTTC.

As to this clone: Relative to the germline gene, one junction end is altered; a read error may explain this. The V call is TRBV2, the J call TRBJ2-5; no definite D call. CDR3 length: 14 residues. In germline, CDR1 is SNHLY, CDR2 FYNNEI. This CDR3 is CASSAPPSREAQYF. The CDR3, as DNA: TGTGCCAGCAGTGCCCCTCCCAGCCGAGAGGCCCAGTACTTC. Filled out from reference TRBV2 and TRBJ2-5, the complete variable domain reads EPEVTQTPSHQVTQMGQEVILRCVPISNHLYFYWYRQILGQKVEFLVSFYNNEISEKSEIFDDQFSVERPDGSNFTLKIRSTKLEDSAMYFCASSAPPSREAQYFGPGTRLLVL.